The T cell receptor (beta chain) described here comes from a study of T cell responses to AZD1222 COVID-19 vaccine. Clones were sequenced by immunoSEQ multiplex PCR, and TCRdb holds only the in-frame ones, with some missing. Here the sample spans more than 95,000 clones, just over 85% being singletons. V was trimmed by 7 bases and J by 4 bases, leaving 14 bases between them. Germline V gene data show CDR1 as SGDLS and CDR2 as YYNGEE. The CDR3 consists of 13 residues. The sequence was collected from an adult in good health. V usage is TRBV9 and J usage is TRBJ1-1, with D perhaps matching TRBD1 (5 bases). The sequencing used peripheral blood, collected on day 0 of AZD1222 vaccination. CDR3 region: CASGAVTATEAFF. CDR3 nucleotide sequence: TGTGCCAGCGGGGCTGTGACAGCCACTGAAGCTTTCTTT.